This T cell receptor beta chain came from a study of T cell responses to AZD1222 COVID-19 vaccine. Looking at the study overall: Analyses pooled second doses at about 4 or about 12 weeks. Study-wide points: The span of vaccine-associated CD4 TCRs extended across spike, with dominance at 160-218 and 743-854.

This CDR3 contains 14 residues. Looked up from germline, CDR1 is LNHDA and CDR2 is SQIVND (reference sequence). A remark on this clone: Its antigen is not identified. Its ends do not fully match the called genes, so a read error is possible.

Measured with immunoSEQ multiplex PCR; TCRdb has only the in-frame clones, and not every one. The sample has about 150,000 clones; around 89% are singletons. The chain employs TRBV19 and TRBJ1-1; D remains ambiguous. The origin of this receptor is an adult in good health. Sequences were derived from peripheral blood, sampled on day 0 of AZD1222 vaccination. CDR3 coding DNA: TGTGCCAGTAGAATAGGGATGGAAGACACTGAAGCTTTCTTT. This encodes CASRIGMEDTEAFF.